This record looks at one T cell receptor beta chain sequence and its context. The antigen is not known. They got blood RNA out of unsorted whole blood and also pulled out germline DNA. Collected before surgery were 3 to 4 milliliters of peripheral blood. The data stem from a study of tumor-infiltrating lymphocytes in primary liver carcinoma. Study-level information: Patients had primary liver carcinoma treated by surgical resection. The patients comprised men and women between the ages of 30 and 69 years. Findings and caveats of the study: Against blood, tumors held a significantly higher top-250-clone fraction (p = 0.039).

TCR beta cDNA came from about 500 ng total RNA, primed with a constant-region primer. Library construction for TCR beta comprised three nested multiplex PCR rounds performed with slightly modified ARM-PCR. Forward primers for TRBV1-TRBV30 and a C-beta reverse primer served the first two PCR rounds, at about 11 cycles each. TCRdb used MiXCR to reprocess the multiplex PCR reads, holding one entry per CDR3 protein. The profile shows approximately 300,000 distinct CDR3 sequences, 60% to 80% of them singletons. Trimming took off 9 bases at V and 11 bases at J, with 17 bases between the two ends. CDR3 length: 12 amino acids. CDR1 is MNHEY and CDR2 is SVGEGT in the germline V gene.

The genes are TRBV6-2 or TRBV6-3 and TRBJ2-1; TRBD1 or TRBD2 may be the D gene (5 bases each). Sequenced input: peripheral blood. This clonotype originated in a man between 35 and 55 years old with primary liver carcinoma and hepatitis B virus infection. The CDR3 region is CASRTTRHQQFF. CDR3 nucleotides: TGTGCCAGTAGGACAACTAGGCATCAGCAGTTCTTC.